This T cell receptor beta chain is from a study of T cells in Graves' hyperthyroidism and ophthalmopathy. Regarding the study as a whole: Model-based prediction identified ophthalmopathy a median 6.5 months prior to its onset.

TCR beta CDR3 sequences were amplified from RNA transcripts. The HTBI primer set was used in a first-round RT-PCR of the TCR CDR3. TCRdb re-analysed the multiplex PCR reads in MiXCR, keeping a single row per CDR3 protein. The sample consists of about 52,000 distinct CDR3 sequences, less than 50% of them appearing once. Germline CDR1 is SGHTA and CDR2 is FQGTGA. V dropped 5 bases and J dropped 8; count of bases not matched to a gene: 5. The CDR3 length is 13 residues. The sample holds many counts of this clonotype. Its antigen is unidentified. Not enrolled were patients with uncontrolled infection, other autoimmune disease, pregnancy or lactation.

This receptor was identified in a woman aged 45-59 years with Graves' ophthalmopathy. This rearrangement joins TRBV7-3 to TRBJ2-1; 8 bases align to TRBD2. Sequencing input: blood. The CDR3 DNA reads as TGTGCCAGCAGCACGAGCGGGAGCGATGAGCAGTTCTTC. Protein sequence: CASSTSGSDEQFF.